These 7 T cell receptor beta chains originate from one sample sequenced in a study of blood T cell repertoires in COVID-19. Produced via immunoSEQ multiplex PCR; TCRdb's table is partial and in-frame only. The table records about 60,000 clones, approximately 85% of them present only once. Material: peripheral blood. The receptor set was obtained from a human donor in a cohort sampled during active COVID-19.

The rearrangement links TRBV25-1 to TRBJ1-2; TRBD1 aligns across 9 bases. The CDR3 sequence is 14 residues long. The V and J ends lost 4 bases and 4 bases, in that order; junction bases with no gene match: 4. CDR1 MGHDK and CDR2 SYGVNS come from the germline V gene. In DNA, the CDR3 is TGTGCCAGCAGTGCACGGGACAGGGCCTATGGCTACACCTTC. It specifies CASSARDRAYGYTF.

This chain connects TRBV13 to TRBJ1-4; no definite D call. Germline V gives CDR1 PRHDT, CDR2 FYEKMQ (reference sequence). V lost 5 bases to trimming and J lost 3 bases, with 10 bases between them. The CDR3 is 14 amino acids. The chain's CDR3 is CASSTRTPNEKLFF. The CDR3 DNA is TGTGCCAGCAGCACCAGAACACCTAATGAAAAACTGTTTTTT. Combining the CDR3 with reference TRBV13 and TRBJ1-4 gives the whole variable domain AAGVIQSPRHLIKEKRETATLKCYPIPRHDTVYWYQQGPGQDPQFLISFYEKMQSDKGSIPDRFSAQQFSDYHSELNMSSLELGDSALYFCASSTRTPNEKLFFGSGTQLSVL.

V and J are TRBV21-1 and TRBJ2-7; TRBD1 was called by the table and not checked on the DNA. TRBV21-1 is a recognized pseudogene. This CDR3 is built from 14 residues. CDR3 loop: CASSVDRDSYEQYF. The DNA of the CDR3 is TGTGCCAGCAGCGTTGACAGGGACTCCTACGAGCAGTACTTC.

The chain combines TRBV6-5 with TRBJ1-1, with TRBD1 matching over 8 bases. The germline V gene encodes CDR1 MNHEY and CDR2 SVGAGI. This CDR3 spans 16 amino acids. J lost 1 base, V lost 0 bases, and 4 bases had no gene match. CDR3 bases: TGTGCCAGCAGTTACTCCCACACAGGGGGGAACACTGAAGCTTTCTTT. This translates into CASSYSHTGGNTEAFF.

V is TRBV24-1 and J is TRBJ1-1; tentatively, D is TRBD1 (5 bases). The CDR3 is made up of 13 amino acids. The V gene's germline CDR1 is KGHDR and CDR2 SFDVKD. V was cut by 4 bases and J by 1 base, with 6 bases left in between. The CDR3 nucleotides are TGTGCCACCAGTGAGGGGGGGAACACTGAAGCTTTCTTT. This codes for CATSEGGNTEAFF.

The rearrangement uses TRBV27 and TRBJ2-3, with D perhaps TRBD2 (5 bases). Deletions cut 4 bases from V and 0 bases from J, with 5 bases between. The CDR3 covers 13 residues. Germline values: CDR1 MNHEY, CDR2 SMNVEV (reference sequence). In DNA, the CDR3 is TGTGCCAGCAGTTCGGGGAGCACAGATACGCAGTATTTT. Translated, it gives CASSSGSTDTQYF.

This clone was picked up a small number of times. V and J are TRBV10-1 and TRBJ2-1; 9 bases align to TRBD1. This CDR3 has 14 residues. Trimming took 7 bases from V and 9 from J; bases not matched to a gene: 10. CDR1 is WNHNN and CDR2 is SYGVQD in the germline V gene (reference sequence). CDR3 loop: CASTRDRVAGEQFF. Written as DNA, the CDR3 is TGCGCCAGCACCCGGGACAGGGTCGCGGGTGAGCAGTTCTTC.